Presented here are 22 T cell receptor beta chains from one specimen sequenced in a study of cytomegalovirus exposure and HLA in healthy donors. PCR primers comprised 60 Vbeta and 13 Jbeta primers. Some clones are missing from TCRdb's copy, which holds only in-frame ones; the method was immunoSEQ multiplex PCR. The sample records some 79,000 clones, 55% to 65% being singletons. Sequences were obtained from PBMCs. The source is a woman in her thirties or forties in good health and CMV-seropositive.

This clone was observed a few times. V is TRBV18 and J is TRBJ1-5; 9 nucleotides line up with TRBD1. Per the germline V gene, CDR1 is KGHSH and CDR2 is LQKENI. The CDR3 is 15 amino acids. The junction had 6 bases not matched to a gene; V was cut back by 3 bases and J by 6 bases. The CDR3 bases are TGTGCCAGCTCACCTACCGGGACAGGGATTCAGCCCCAGCATTTT. It codes for CASSPTGTGIQPQHF.

This chain connects TRBV4-1 to TRBJ2-2; D perhaps matches TRBD2 (6 bases). The CDR3 runs to 15 residues. The germline V gene has CDR1 MGHRA and CDR2 YSYEKL. V was pared by 1 base and J by 6 bases, with 12 bases between. The CDR3 DNA reads TGCGCCAGCAGCCAAGGGAGGGAGAAGCCCGGGGAGCTGTTTTTT. This encodes CASSQGREKPGELFF.

The V and J genes are TRBV29-1 and TRBJ1-1; 7 bases agree with TRBD1. This CDR3 contains 16 residues. Germline V CDR1 and CDR2: SQVTM, ANQGSEA. The V and J ends lost 1 base and 3 bases, in that order; junction bases with no gene match: 11. The CDR3 sequence: CSVEGARDRVYTEAFF. CDR3 DNA: TGCAGCGTTGAAGGCGCTAGAGACAGGGTGTACACTGAAGCTTTCTTT. The whole variable domain, filled in from reference TRBV29-1 and TRBJ1-1, reads SAVISQKPSRDICQRGTSLTIQCQVDSQVTMMFWYRQQPGQSLTLIATANQGSEATYESGFVIDKFPISRPNLTFSTLTVSNMSPEDSSIYLCSVEGARDRVYTEAFFGQGTRLTVV.

The rearrangement uses TRBV5-1 and TRBJ2-3, with a tentative D call TRBD2 (5 bases). Between the trimmed V and J ends, which lost 4 bases and 6 bases, there was a span of 12 bases. This CDR3 region has 13 residues. The germline V gene encodes CDR1 SGHRS and CDR2 YFSETQ. DNA for the CDR3: TGCGCCAGCAGCACTCAACCGGGGGATACGCAGTATTTT. It specifies CASSTQPGDTQYF.

V is TRBV5-1 and J is TRBJ1-3; the D gene is possibly TRBD1 (5 bases). The CDR3 consists of 14 residues. The germline V gene encodes CDR1 SGHRS and CDR2 YFSETQ. Between the trimmed V and J ends, which lost 0 bases and 4 bases, there was a span of 8 bases. DNA of the CDR3: TGCGCCAGCAGCTTGGCAGGGCTGGGAAACACCATATATTTT. Translated: CASSLAGLGNTIYF.

This clone was seen only a few times. This rearrangement joins TRBV6-1 to TRBJ1-5; D is unresolved. The CDR3 has 14 amino acids. Deletions cut 4 bases from V and 0 bases from J, with 7 bases between. Germline values: CDR1 MNHNS, CDR2 SASEGT. The CDR3 is CASSGLYSNQPQHF. The CDR3, as DNA: TGTGCCAGCAGTGGGCTTTATAGCAATCAGCCCCAGCATTTT.

The chain has TRBV9 and TRBJ2-7; maybe TRBD1 (6 bases). The CDR3 is 15 residues long. Germline V lookup: CDR1 SGDLS, CDR2 YYNGEE. V lost 0 bases and J 2 bases, leaving 12 bases between the germline ends. CDR3 sequence: CASSVGTATTYEQYF. In DNA, the CDR3 is TGTGCCAGCAGCGTAGGGACAGCCACTACCTACGAGCAGTACTTC. The full variable domain, in which reference TRBV9 and TRBJ2-7 provide the parts outside the CDR3, is DSGVTQTPKHLITATGQRVTLRCSPRSGDLSVYWYQQSLDQGLQFLIQYYNGEERAKGNILERFSAQQFPDLHSELNLSSLELGDSALYFCASSVGTATTYEQYFGPGTRLTVT.

This chain joins TRBV28 and TRBJ1-2; 9 positions agree with TRBD1. J gave up 8 bases and V 3 bases, and 7 bases lay outside the gene matches. The CDR3 contains 14 residues. Germline V CDR1 and CDR2: MDHEN, SYDVKM. The CDR3 sequence is CASSFTGGLGGYTF. CDR3 DNA: TGTGCCAGCAGTTTTACAGGGGGCCTCGGGGGCTACACCTTC.

This rearrangement joins TRBV30 to TRBJ1-2; weak D call: TRBD1 (6 bases). The V and J ends lost 0 bases and 2 bases respectively, with 13 bases between them. The length of the CDR3 is 15 residues. Germline V lookup: CDR1 GTSNPN, CDR2 SVGIG (reference sequence). The CDR3 coding sequence is TGTGCCTGGAGTGTAGGAGGTGGACAGAACTATGGCTACACCTTC. This encodes CAWSVGGGQNYGYTF.

The genes are TRBV10-3 and TRBJ2-5; possible D gene TRBD1, 6 bases. The CDR3 consists of 14 residues. Trimming stripped 11 bases from V and 2 bases from J, with 18 bases between. Germline V gives CDR1 ENHRY, CDR2 SYGVKD. The CDR3 is CASTNRAQQETQYF. CDR3 coding DNA: TGTGCCTCAACCAACAGGGCACAACAAGAGACCCAGTACTTC.

This chain uses TRBV7-2 with TRBJ1-2, with TRBD1 identical over 10 bases. The CDR3 sequence is 15 residues long. CDR1 and CDR2 from the germline V gene are SGHTA and FQGNSA. The J segment lost 6 bases and the V segment lost 0 bases, leaving 4 bases of the junction unmatched. This CDR3 reads CASSLALGTGDGYTF. The CDR3 DNA follows: TGTGCCAGCAGCTTAGCGCTAGGGACAGGGGATGGCTACACCTTC.

About this clone itself: This specimen includes other DNA sequences encoding the same CDR3. J is TRBJ1-1 and V is TRBV10-2; D gene uncertain. The CDR3 extends over 12 amino acids. Trimming removed 0 bases at V and 7 bases at J, with 6 bases between. CDR1 is WSHSY and CDR2 is SAAADI in the germline V gene. The CDR3 DNA sequence: TGCGCCAGCAGTGAGTCGAGAGGTGAAGCTTTCTTT. This sequence encodes CASSESRGEAFF.

This sequence joins TRBV4-2 and TRBJ2-7; D gene unclear. Trimming stripped 0 bases from V and 0 bases from J, with 6 bases between. This CDR3 region has 14 residues. In germline, CDR1 is LGHNA, CDR2 YNFKEQ. The CDR3 loop is CASSQDSSSYEQYF. The CDR3 region has the DNA TGTGCCAGCAGCCAAGACTCCAGCTCCTACGAGCAGTACTTC.

The chain combines TRBV19 with TRBJ1-2; D is perhaps TRBD1 (5 bases). The CDR3 length is 14 residues. V lost 8 bases and J lost 0, with 13 bases in between. Germline CDR1 LNHDA, CDR2 SQIVND (reference sequence). DNA of the CDR3: TGTGCCAGTCGAAAGGGGTCAGCTAACTATGGCTACACCTTC. It specifies CASRKGSANYGYTF.

This clone was recorded once. The V call is TRBV28, the J call TRBJ1-2; TRBD1 aligns across 11 bases. The CDR3 extends over 17 amino acids. Germline V gives CDR1 MDHEN, CDR2 SYDVKM. V trimming: 9 bases; J trimming: 7 bases; junction bases outside the gene matches: 19. CDR3 protein: CASGRTGGATAKLGYTF. The CDR3, as DNA: TGTGCCAGTGGGCGGACAGGGGGCGCAACGGCCAAACTTGGCTACACCTTC.

The chain carries TRBV30 and TRBJ2-1; 7 bases match TRBD2. Germline values: CDR1 GTSNPN, CDR2 SVGIG (reference sequence). CDR3 length: 13 amino acids. J was trimmed by 6 bases and V by 4 bases; bases with no gene match: 6. The CDR3 DNA reads as TGTGCCTGGAACCGGGACTACCCCAATGAGCAGTTCTTC. Translated, it gives CAWNRDYPNEQFF. Full variable domain (rest looked up from reference TRBV30 and TRBJ2-1): SQTIHQWPATLVQPVGSPLSLECTVEGTSNPNLYWYRQAAGRGLQLLFYSVGIGQISSEVPQNLSASRPQDRQFILSSKKLLLSDSGFYLCAWNRDYPNEQFFGPGTRLTVL.

This clone was seen a few times. The rearrangement links TRBV2 to TRBJ2-5; a possible D gene is TRBD1 (6 bases). The J call is in doubt because the DNA end fits TRBJ2-7 better. CDR3 length equals 15 residues. The germline V gene has CDR1 SNHLY and CDR2 FYNNEI. CDR3 nucleotides: TGTGCCAGCAGTGAAGGGTCGACAGGCTCCTACGAGCAGTACTTC. It specifies CASSEGSTGSYEQYF.

The rearrangement uses TRBV29-1 and TRBJ2-3; 10 bases are a match to TRBD2. Germline CDR1 SQVTM, CDR2 ANQGSEA. The V gene end was trimmed by 1 base and the J gene end by 6 bases; junction bases not matched to a gene: 10. This CDR3 is built from 16 residues. The CDR3 sequence is CSVEGTSGTFLDTQYF. The CDR3, as DNA: TGCAGCGTTGAAGGGACTAGCGGAACCTTTCTCGATACGCAGTATTTT.

The J gene is TRBJ1-4, the V gene TRBV6-1; TRBD1 aligns across 12 bases. The V gene's germline CDR1 is MNHNS and CDR2 SASEGT. Trimming cost V 10 bases and J 2 bases; bases outside gene matches: 2. This CDR3 spans 14 amino acids. The CDR3, as DNA: TGTGCCACCGGGACAGGGGGCACTAATGAAAAACTGTTTTTT. The encoded protein is CATGTGGTNEKLFF.

CDR3 in DNA: TGTGCCACCAGCAGGATCCCGGGGGACGTGGTTACTGAAGCTTTCTTT. Protein sequence: CATSRIPGDVVTEAFF. The chain joins TRBV15 to TRBJ1-1; D perhaps matches TRBD1 (5 bases). Trimming left V 3 bases short and J 5 bases short, with 19 bases between. The germline V gene has CDR1 LNHNV and CDR2 YYDKDF (reference sequence). The CDR3 loop spans 16 amino acids. Combining the CDR3 with reference TRBV15 and TRBJ1-1 gives the whole variable domain DAMVIQNPRYQVTQFGKPVTLSCSQTLNHNVMYWYQQKSSQAPKLLFHYYDKDFNNEADTPDNFQSRRPNTSFCFLDIRSPGLGDTAMYLCATSRIPGDVVTEAFFGQGTRLTVV.

The chain recombines TRBV5-4 with TRBJ1-4; 8 bases fit TRBD1. CDR1 and CDR2 from the germline V gene are SGHNT and YYREEE (reference sequence). Trimming removed 0 bases from V and 7 bases from J; junction bases left unmatched: 5. The length of the CDR3 is 15 residues. CDR3 coding DNA: TGTGCCAGCAGCTTGGCCAGTACAGGGGGTGAAAAACTGTTTTTT. Translated: CASSLASTGGEKLFF. Complete variable domain (other parts from reference TRBV5-4 and TRBJ1-4): ETGVTQSPTHLIKTRGQQVTLRCSSQSGHNTVSWYQQALGQGPQFIFQYYREEENGRGNFPPRFSGLQFPNYSSELNVNALELDDSALYLCASSLASTGGEKLFFGSGTQLSVL.

The table lists this clone with a count of one. The chain has TRBV6-6 and TRBJ2-4; perhaps TRBD2 as D (6 bases). Trimming removed 4 bases from V and 3 bases from J, with 10 bases in between. Per the germline V gene, CDR1 is MNHNY and CDR2 is SVGAGI (reference sequence). The CDR3 totals 14 residues. The CDR3 spells CASSWRGGKNIQYF. Written as DNA, the CDR3 is TGTGCCAGCAGTTGGCGGGGTGGCAAAAACATTCAGTACTTC.